This entry describes one T cell receptor (beta chain). Method: immunoSEQ multiplex PCR; TCRdb's copy keeps in-frame clones and lacks some. The sample has more than 250,000 clones, more than 70% seen once. These data originate in a study of blood T cell repertoires in COVID-19. V lost 5 bases, J lost 4 bases, and 8 bases stayed unmatched. From germline, CDR1 is SGHTA and CDR2 FQGNSA. The CDR3 contains 15 residues. V usage is TRBV7-2 and J usage is TRBJ2-1; 7 bases fit TRBD1. Sequencing was performed on peripheral blood. This clonotype was obtained from a woman in her fifties or sixties with acute or convalescent COVID-19. CDR3 coding DNA: TGTGCCAGCAGCAGGGACAGAGCCCAATACAATGAGCAGTTCTTC. This codes for CASSRDRAQYNEQFF.